The 27 T cell receptor beta chains in this list originate from one sample, sequenced in a study of blood T cells in healthy people across ages. A sample-barcoded 5' primer and a J-beta primer mix were used in a second PCR of roughly 7 to 12 cycles. TCRdb re-called the 5' RACE reads with MiXCR, one entry per CDR3 protein. This sample yields around 700,000 distinct CDR3 sequences, of which 25% are seen a single time; 9.4% belongs to the top ten. The data also belong to a second study, concerning T cells of mothers and their children.

The sequencing input was blood. The receptors were sampled from a boy younger than 18 in good health.

V is TRBV5-1 and J is TRBJ2-1; the match to TRBD1 covers 7 bases. V was clipped by 1 base and J by 6 bases; unmatched bases: 7. Germline CDR1 reads SGHRS; CDR2 reads YFSETQ. The CDR3 is 15 amino acids. CDR3: CASSLLTGAGNEQFF. CDR3 bases: TGCGCCAGCAGCTTGTTAACAGGGGCGGGCAATGAGCAGTTCTTC.

V and J are TRBV28 and TRBJ1-2; D might be TRBD1 (6 bases). CDR1 is MDHEN and CDR2 is SYDVKM in the germline V gene. The CDR3 has 14 residues. The V end lost 7 bases, the J end lost 3 bases, and 15 bases lay between the germline ends. The CDR3: CASTNRDVDYGYTF. CDR3 nucleotides: TGTGCCAGCACAAACAGGGACGTAGACTATGGCTACACCTTC.

The chain uses TRBV7-2 and TRBJ2-5; D not resolved. This CDR3 region has 16 residues. Trimming shortened V by 2 bases and J by 2 bases, and 15 bases separated the two germline ends. CDR1 is SGHTA, CDR2 FQGNSA, per germline. The CDR3 nucleotides are TGTGCCAGCAGCTTAATGTTAGGCGTCACGCAAGAGACCCAGTACTTC. Translating it yields CASSLMLGVTQETQYF.

This clonotype was observed a few times. The chain carries TRBV2 and TRBJ2-5; a weak D match, TRBD2 (5 bases). V lost 6 bases, J lost 5 bases, and 10 bases lay in between. Germline CDR1 SNHLY, CDR2 FYNNEI. The CDR3 contains 12 residues. The CDR3 reads CASRSWRETQYF. The CDR3 DNA follows: TGTGCCAGCAGATCTTGGAGGGAGACCCAGTACTTC.

This clonotype was counted many times. J is TRBJ2-6 and V is TRBV28, with TRBD1 matching over 10 bases. V was pared by 5 bases and J by 2 bases, with 0 bases of the junction left unmatched. From germline, CDR1 is MDHEN and CDR2 SYDVKM. The CDR3 is made up of 15 amino acids. The CDR3 loop reads CASSDRGPGANVLTF. In DNA form, the CDR3 reads TGTGCCAGCAGTGACAGGGGGCCTGGGGCCAACGTCCTGACTTTC.

This clonotype was recorded a few times. The V and J genes are TRBV5-6 and TRBJ2-4; TRBD1 or TRBD2 may be the D gene (5 bases each). Trimming pared 2 bases from V and 0 bases from J, leaving 9 bases between. This CDR3 is 15 amino acids long. The germline gives CDR1 SGHDT, CDR2 YYEEEE. In DNA, the CDR3 is TGTGCCAGCAGCTTTCGAGGGGTAGCCAAAAACATTCAGTACTTC. This translates into CASSFRGVAKNIQYF.

V gene TRBV18 combines with J gene TRBJ2-2; 7 bases map to TRBD1. CDR1 and CDR2 from the germline V gene are KGHSH and LQKENI. There are 14 residues in the CDR3. V lost 2 bases to trimming and J lost 6 bases; unmatched junction nucleotides: 3. The CDR3 protein is CASSPDRVSGELFF. The CDR3 bases are TGTGCCAGCTCACCAGACAGGGTATCCGGGGAGCTGTTTTTT.

This clonotype was counted a few times. The chain combines TRBV7-2 with TRBJ2-3, with D perhaps matching TRBD2 (7 bases). The CDR3 contains 15 residues. Germline CDR1 and CDR2: SGHTA and FQGNSA. Trimming stripped 3 bases from V and 2 bases from J, with 12 bases between. CDR3 sequence: CASSFEGGNTDTQYF. Written as DNA, the CDR3 is TGTGCCAGCAGCTTCGAGGGGGGGAACACAGATACGCAGTATTTT.

Comment on this clonotype: A much larger clone differs from this one at a single base, so this may be a read error. The CDR3 DNA reads TGCAGCGTTAAAGGGCGTCTAGCCAATAACATTCAGTACTTC. Translated: CSVKGRLANNIQYF. The gene calls are TRBV29-1 and TRBJ2-4; D is perhaps TRBD2 (5 bases). The CDR3 is 14 amino acids. CDR1 is SQVTM, CDR2 ANQGSEA, per germline.

In its sample, this clonotype was seen a few times. The chain is built from TRBV7-2 and TRBJ2-7, with 7 bases identical to TRBD2. The end of the DNA fits TRBJ2-5 better, so the J call may be wrong. Germline CDR1 is SGHTA and CDR2 is FQGNSA. The CDR3 is made up of 13 amino acids. The CDR3 spells CASRGRGEETQYF. CDR3 DNA sequence: TGTGCCAGCAGAGGTCGGGGGGAAGAGACCCAGTACTTC.

V gene TRBV7-9 combines with J gene TRBJ1-1; 10 positions match TRBD1. V trimming: 5 bases; J trimming: 4 bases; junction bases outside the gene matches: 10. Germline loops: CDR1 SEHNR, CDR2 FQNEAQ (reference sequence). The CDR3 contains 16 residues. In DNA, the CDR3 is TGTGCCAGCAGCAGTGGGACAGGGGCTGTAAGCACTGAAGCTTTCTTT. It translates to CASSSGTGAVSTEAFF.

This clonotype has only a few counts. The J gene is TRBJ1-2, the V gene TRBV19; D is possibly TRBD1 (5 bases). Trimming took 2 bases from V and 5 from J, leaving 9 bases between them. The CDR3 sequence is 13 residues long. Per the germline V gene, CDR1 is LNHDA and CDR2 is SQIVND (reference sequence). The CDR3 DNA follows: TGTGCCAGTAGTATAAGGGACGGTTATGGCTACACCTTC. Translation gives CASSIRDGYGYTF.

This clonotype was observed a few times. V gene TRBV28 combines with J gene TRBJ1-5, with a weak D call TRBD1 (6 bases). The germline gives CDR1 MDHEN, CDR2 SYDVKM. The CDR3 spans 17 residues. V lost 6 bases, J lost 4 bases, and 22 bases lay in between. The CDR3 is CASSLLGGGTRNQPQHF. The DNA for the CDR3 is TGTGCCAGCAGCCTGCTTGGGGGCGGAACCCGGAATCAGCCCCAGCATTTT.

This chain links TRBV5-1 with TRBJ2-5; D possibly corresponds to TRBD1 (5 bases). Gene TRBJ2-7 matches the end of the DNA better, so the J call may be wrong. The germline V gene encodes CDR1 SGHRS and CDR2 YFSETQ. This CDR3 has 12 residues. The CDR3 protein is CASSPDKREQYF. The CDR3 region has the DNA TGCGCCAGCAGCCCGGACAAACGCGAGCAGTACTTC.

The V gene is TRBV6-2 or TRBV6-3, the J gene TRBJ2-7; D call uncertain. Per germline, CDR1 MNHEY and CDR2 SVGEGT. The CDR3 runs to 15 residues. The V gene lost 2 bases and the J gene lost 3 bases, with 14 bases spanning the gap. The CDR3 spells CASSYPGQDHYEQYF. CDR3 coding DNA: TGTGCCAGCAGTTACCCCGGGCAGGATCACTACGAGCAGTACTTC.

This clonotype has more than one count but fewer than ten. The chain combines TRBV5-6 with TRBJ2-7; D unresolved. In germline, CDR1 is SGHDT, CDR2 YYEEEE. V lost 2 bases and J lost 3, with 9 bases in between. The CDR3 loop spans 13 amino acids. CDR3 sequence (DNA): TGTGCCAGCAGCTTAAGCTCGCACTACGAGCAGTACTTC. Encoded protein: CASSLSSHYEQYF. The full variable domain, completed using reference TRBV5-6 and TRBJ2-7, is DAGVTQSPTHLIKTRGQQVTLRCSPKSGHDTVSWYQQALGQGPQFIFQYYEEEERQRGNFPDRFSGHQFPNYSSELNVNALLLGDSALYLCASSLSSHYEQYFGPGTRLTVT.

The J gene is TRBJ1-1, the V gene TRBV20-1; weak D call: TRBD1 (6 bases). Trimming took 1 base from V and 2 from J, leaving 11 bases between them. This CDR3 comprises 14 residues. Per germline, CDR1 DFQATT and CDR2 SNEGSKA (reference sequence). CDR3 sequence: CSARVGGYNTEAFF. The DNA of the CDR3 is TGCAGTGCTAGAGTAGGGGGATATAACACTGAAGCTTTCTTT.

A remark on this clonotype: One end of the junction is discordant with germline, which a read error may explain. The chain employs TRBV12-3 or TRBV12-4 and TRBJ2-3, with 10 nucleotides matching TRBD1. CDR3 length: 15 amino acids. The CDR3 protein is CASSPRQGATDAQYF. The CDR3 DNA is TGTGCCAGCAGTCCGCGACAGGGGGCTACAGATGCGCAGTATTTT.

This clonotype was seen only a few times. The rearrangement uses TRBV12-3 or TRBV12-4 and TRBJ2-1, with D perhaps being TRBD1 or TRBD2 (5 bases each). The V end lost 9 bases, the J end lost 6 bases, and 15 bases lay between the germline ends. The CDR3 length is 13 residues. The CDR3: CASIRPGGNEQFF. The CDR3 DNA reads as TGTGCCAGTATCCGGCCTGGGGGCAATGAGCAGTTCTTC.

The chain has TRBV10-3 and TRBJ2-7, with 9 bases identical to TRBD1. Germline CDR1 and CDR2: ENHRY and SYGVKD. V gave up 6 bases and J gave up 6 bases; unmatched junction bases: 12. The CDR3 is 15 residues long. The CDR3 sequence is CAISLPGQGTSEQYF. The CDR3 DNA follows: TGTGCCATCAGCTTACCGGGACAGGGAACCTCCGAGCAGTACTTC.

The CDR3 sequence: CAISGRPGQDSFNEQFF. CDR3 bases: TGTGCCATCAGTGGTCGGCCGGGACAGGATAGTTTCAATGAGCAGTTCTTC. The chain carries TRBV10-3 and TRBJ2-1, with TRBD1 matching over 8 bases. The V segment lost 4 bases and the J segment 6 bases; nucleotides outside the gene matches: 14. Germline CDR1 and CDR2: ENHRY and SYGVKD. The CDR3 length is 17 residues.

The chain uses TRBV9 and TRBJ2-1, with D perhaps TRBD2 (6 bases). Trimming took 0 bases from V and 7 from J, leaving 14 bases between them. Germline values: CDR1 SGDLS, CDR2 YYNGEE. There are 15 residues in the CDR3. The CDR3 region is CASSVGAGSGNEQFF. The CDR3 nucleotides are TGTGCCAGCAGCGTAGGGGCGGGATCGGGGAATGAGCAGTTCTTC. Looking up the rest from reference TRBV9 and TRBJ2-1 gives the full variable domain: DSGVTQTPKHLITATGQRVTLRCSPRSGDLSVYWYQQSLDQGLQFLIQYYNGEERAKGNILERFSAQQFPDLHSELNLSSLELGDSALYFCASSVGAGSGNEQFFGPGTRLTVL.

This clonotype came up many times. J is TRBJ1-1 and V is TRBV15; 7 nucleotides agree with TRBD1. Trimming at V came to 2 bases and at J to 4 bases, leaving 13 bases not matched to a gene. This CDR3 region has 17 residues. Germline V gives CDR1 LNHNV, CDR2 YYDKDF (reference sequence). The CDR3 protein is CATSRTPWGTAGTEAFF. For the CDR3, the DNA is TGTGCCACCAGCAGAACACCATGGGGGACAGCAGGCACTGAAGCTTTCTTT.

The V gene is TRBV2, the J gene TRBJ2-5, with 9 bases identical to TRBD2. The J call may not be correct, given that the DNA end is closer to TRBJ2-1. Germline loops: CDR1 SNHLY, CDR2 FYNNEI. The CDR3 extends over 13 amino acids. The CDR3 nucleotides read TGTGCCAGCATAGAGGTAGCGGGAGTTGAGCAGTTCTTC. This codes for CASIEVAGVEQFF.

This clonotype turned up a few times. The CDR3, as DNA: TGTGCCAGCAGTTACCGCGGAGTTGCGGGAGGGAGCACAGATACGCAGTATTTT. Protein product: CASSYRGVAGGSTDTQYF. V is TRBV6-2 or TRBV6-3 and J is TRBJ2-3; 9 nucleotides line up with TRBD2. Germline CDR1 MNHEY, CDR2 SVGEGT. The CDR3 extends over 18 amino acids. V lost 2 bases, J lost 0 bases, and 9 bases stayed unmatched.

This rearrangement joins TRBV7-9 to TRBJ1-2; no firm D call. Per germline, CDR1 SEHNR and CDR2 FQNEAQ (reference sequence). The CDR3 totals 14 residues. V lost 4 bases, J lost 2 bases, and 11 bases lay in between. The CDR3 DNA reads TGTGCCAGCAGCTCGATTCAATCAAACTATGGCTACACCTTC. Amino acid sequence: CASSSIQSNYGYTF. The full variable domain, rest sourced from reference TRBV7-9 and TRBJ1-2, is DTGVSQNPRHKITKRGQNVTFRCDPISEHNRLYWYRQTLGQGPEFLTYFQNEAQLEKSRLLSDRFSAERPKGSFSTLEIQRTEQGDSAMYLCASSSIQSNYGYTFGSGTRLTVV.

There are a few counts of this clonotype. V and J are TRBV29-1 and TRBJ2-1, with 7 positions matching TRBD1. The CDR3 loop spans 15 amino acids. Germline V gene sequence: CDR1 SQVTM, CDR2 ANQGSEA. V gave up 4 bases and J gave up 6 bases; unmatched junction bases: 12. In DNA, the CDR3 is TGCAGCGTTGTGCCCGGGACAGTAATCCTCAATGAGCAGTTCTTC. It encodes CSVVPGTVILNEQFF.